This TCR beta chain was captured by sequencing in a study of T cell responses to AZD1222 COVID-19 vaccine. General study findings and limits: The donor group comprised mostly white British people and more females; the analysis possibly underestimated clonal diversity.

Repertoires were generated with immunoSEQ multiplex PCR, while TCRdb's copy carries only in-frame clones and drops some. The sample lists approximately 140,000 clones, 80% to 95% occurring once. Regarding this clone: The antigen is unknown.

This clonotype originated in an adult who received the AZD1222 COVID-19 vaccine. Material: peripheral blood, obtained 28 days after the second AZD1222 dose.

In DNA, the CDR3 is TGTGCCAGTAAGGAGTTTGGGACAGCTCTTTCCGGGGAGCTGTTTTTT. As protein: CASKEFGTALSGELFF. V usage is TRBV19 and J usage is TRBJ2-2; 7 bases agree with TRBD1. This CDR3 has 16 amino acids. Germline V CDR1 and CDR2: LNHDA, SQIVND (reference sequence). With 7 bases clipped from V and 6 bases from J, the junction kept 14 bases outside the gene matches.